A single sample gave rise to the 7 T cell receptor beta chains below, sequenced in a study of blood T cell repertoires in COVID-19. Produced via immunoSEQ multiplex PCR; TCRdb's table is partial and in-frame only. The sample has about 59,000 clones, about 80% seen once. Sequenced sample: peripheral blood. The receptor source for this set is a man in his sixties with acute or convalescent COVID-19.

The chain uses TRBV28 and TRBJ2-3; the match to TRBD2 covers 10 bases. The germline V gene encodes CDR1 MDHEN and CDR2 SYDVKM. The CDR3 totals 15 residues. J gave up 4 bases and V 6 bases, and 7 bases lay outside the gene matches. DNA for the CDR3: TGTGCCAGCAGACTAGCGGGGACGGCCCCAGATACGCAGTATTTT. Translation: CASRLAGTAPDTQYF.

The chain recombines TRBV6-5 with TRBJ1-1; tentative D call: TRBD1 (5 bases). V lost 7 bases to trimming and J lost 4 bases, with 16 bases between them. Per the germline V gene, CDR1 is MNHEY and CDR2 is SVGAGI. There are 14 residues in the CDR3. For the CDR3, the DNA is TGTGCCAGCAACCAGGGCAGGGTTGCCACTGAAGCTTTCTTT. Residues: CASNQGRVATEAFF.

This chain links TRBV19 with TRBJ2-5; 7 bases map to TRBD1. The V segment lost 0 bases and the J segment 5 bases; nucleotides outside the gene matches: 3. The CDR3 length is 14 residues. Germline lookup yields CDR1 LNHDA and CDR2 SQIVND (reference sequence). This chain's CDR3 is CASSIDADRETQYF. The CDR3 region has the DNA TGTGCCAGTAGTATAGACGCGGACAGGGAGACCCAGTACTTC.

CDR3 in amino acids: CASPRDRGIGEQFF. Here the CDR3 DNA reads TGTGCCAGCCCCCGGGACAGGGGTATTGGTGAGCAGTTCTTC. The V gene is TRBV28, the J gene TRBJ2-1; TRBD1 agrees at 10 bases. The germline gives CDR1 MDHEN, CDR2 SYDVKM. The V segment lost 8 bases and the J segment 9 bases; nucleotides outside the gene matches: 10. The CDR3 consists of 14 residues.

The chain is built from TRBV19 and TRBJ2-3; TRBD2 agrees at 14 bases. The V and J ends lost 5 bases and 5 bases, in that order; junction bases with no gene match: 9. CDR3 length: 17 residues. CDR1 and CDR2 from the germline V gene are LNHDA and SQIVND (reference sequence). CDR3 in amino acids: CASSGRTSGRNGDTQYF. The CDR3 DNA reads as TGTGCCAGTAGTGGAAGGACTAGCGGGAGGAATGGAGATACGCAGTATTTT.

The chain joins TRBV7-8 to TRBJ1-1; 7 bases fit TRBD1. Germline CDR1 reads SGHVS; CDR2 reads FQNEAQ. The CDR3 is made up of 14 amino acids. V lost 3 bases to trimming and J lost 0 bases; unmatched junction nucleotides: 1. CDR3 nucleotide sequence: TGTGCCAGCAGCTTTACAGGGGTGAACACTGAAGCTTTCTTT. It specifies CASSFTGVNTEAFF. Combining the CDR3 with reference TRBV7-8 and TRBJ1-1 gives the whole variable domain GAGVSQSPRYKVAKRGQDVALRCDPISGHVSLFWYQQALGQGPEFLTYFQNEAQLDKSGLPSDRFFAERPEGSVSTLKIQRTQQEDSAVYLCASSFTGVNTEAFFGQGTRLTVV.

CDR3 sequence: CASRAGRIAYEQYF. The CDR3 coding sequence is TGTGCCAGCAGGGCCGGGAGAATCGCCTACGAGCAGTACTTC. The rearrangement links TRBV6-5 to TRBJ2-7; possibly TRBD2 for D (6 bases). The CDR3 consists of 14 residues. The germline V and J ends were trimmed by 6 bases and 2 bases, with 14 bases remaining between them. Germline assignment: CDR1 MNHEY and CDR2 SVGAGI.